The 5 T cell receptor beta chains listed next were all sequenced from one sample in a study of cytomegalovirus exposure and HLA in healthy donors. The study ran its PCR with 60 Vbeta and 13 Jbeta primers. Produced via immunoSEQ multiplex PCR; TCRdb's table is partial and in-frame only. The sample has about 210,000 clones; 82% are singletons. The material sequenced was PBMCs. All receptors derive from a man in his forties or fifties in good health and CMV-seropositive.

As concerns this clone: Other DNA sequences in the sample encode the same CDR3. The V and J genes are TRBV6-5 and TRBJ2-7, with TRBD1 matching 9 bases. Germline lookup yields CDR1 MNHEY and CDR2 SVGAGI. This CDR3 comprises 15 residues. With 9 bases clipped from V and 3 bases from J, the junction kept 12 bases outside the gene matches. The CDR3 DNA reads as TGTGCCAGTAGATATCCGGGACAGGGCCACTACGAGCAGTACTTC. It is translated as CASRYPGQGHYEQYF.

Only a few counts were recorded for this clone. The V and J genes are TRBV7-9 and TRBJ1-1, with D possibly TRBD1 on 6 matching bases. Germline-derived CDR1 and CDR2 are SEHNR and FQNEAQ (reference sequence). Deletions cut 2 bases from V and 2 bases from J, with 9 bases between. This CDR3 is 14 amino acids long. CDR3 coding DNA: TGTGCCAGCAGCTTAACAGGGACCAACACTGAAGCTTTCTTT. Translating it yields CASSLTGTNTEAFF.

This rearrangement joins TRBV14 to TRBJ2-3, with 7 nucleotides matching TRBD2. The CDR3 sequence is 12 residues long. With V trimmed by 5 bases and J by 7 bases, 3 bases remained unmatched. The germline CDR1 and CDR2 sequences are SGHDN and FVKESK. The CDR3 sequence: CASSRTRNTQYF. CDR3 DNA: TGTGCCAGCAGCAGGACTAGGAATACGCAGTATTTT.

This clone was detected once. The rearrangement links TRBV5-1 to TRBJ2-7; TRBD1 might be the D (6 bases). There are 14 residues in the CDR3. Trimming cost V 4 bases and J 3 bases, with 14 bases left between them. The V gene's germline CDR1 is SGHRS and CDR2 YFSETQ. CDR3 sequence reads: CASSLDSLYYEQYF. The CDR3 DNA follows: TGCGCCAGCAGCCTGGACAGCCTATACTACGAGCAGTACTTC.

V and J are TRBV29-1 and TRBJ1-2, with D perhaps TRBD1 (5 bases). V lost 3 bases and J 4 bases, leaving 15 bases between the germline ends. Germline V gene lookup returns CDR1 SQVTM and CDR2 ANQGSEA. The CDR3 contains 14 residues. CDR3 loop: CSVDLPGNSYGYTF. The CDR3 region has the DNA TGCAGCGTTGATCTTCCAGGGAATAGCTATGGCTACACCTTC.